This record looks at one T cell receptor beta chain sequence and its context. Its antigen specificity is not known. Qualities for individual bases were not recorded, and no much larger clone is one base off. The library was obtained by the immunoSEQ multiplex PCR assay. A mixture of 60 forward primers for TCR Vbeta segments and 13 reverse primers for TCR Jbeta segments was used in the multiplex PCR. A multiplex PCR assay on genomic DNA amplified the CDR3 region of rearranged TCR beta genes. On the Illumina HiSeq System, the amplified TCR beta libraries were sequenced as 87-base-pair reads. Under the source paper's analysis protocol: A later analysis counted about 80 million unique TCR beta chains across the 640 or so repertoires, and 10 million to 12 million of these chains were shared by at least two donors. A nearest-neighbor algorithm error-corrected the raw reads and collapsed the reads into unique sequences, merging closely related sequences to remove PCR and sequencing errors. To assign V, D and J gene segments, CDR3 sequences were aligned to IMGT reference sequences. Each retained sequence needed at least a six-nucleotide match to both a V gene segment and a J gene segment. Rearrangements were classified as productive when the CDR3 lacked stop codons and remained in frame with V and J, and all other rearrangements were classified as non-productive. CDR3 was defined according to IMGT convention as the region running from the second conserved V-encoded cysteine to the conserved J-encoded phenylalanine. The earlier analysis of some 600 of the donors excluded sequences that lacked an unambiguous match to a single V gene segment. An earlier analysis of fewer than 750 of the donors classified V segments as functional when productive rearrangements were above 56.7% and as segregating when the standard deviation between donors was above 5%. A statistical classification framework was developed to diagnose cytomegalovirus status using the catalog of TCR beta chain sequences. V and J gene assignment, in a later analysis, came from comparing TCR nucleotide sequences with IMGT/GENE-DB human TR gene sequences. A later analysis assigned CDR3 sequences and most-parsimonious VDJ recombination scenarios with the TCRdist pipeline. In a later analysis, every TCR beta chain was defined by the combination of its CDR3 amino acid sequence and its V-gene family, and reads without a unique V-gene family were dropped. As a way to deal with suspected cross-contamination and a sequencing artifact, a later analysis dropped hundreds of nucleotide sequences that were highly shared and had low generation probability. In a later analysis, a clonal expansion index for each public chain was calculated from normalized within-repertoire ranks of inferred template counts. In a later analysis, generation probabilities were computed with a VDJ recombination model fitted to out-of-frame rearrangements, and the resulting probabilities were checked against IGoR. In a later analysis, hypergeometric tests were used to score TCR-TCR, TCR-HLA and TCR-CMV co-occurrence, with a repertoire-size bias correction applied to TCR pairs. In a later analysis, false discovery rates were estimated by permuting HLA or CMV assignments 20 times. In a later analysis, co-occurring TCRs were grouped using DBSCAN, with TCRdist sequence similarity added in when clustering inside HLA-allele-positive subsets. Repertoires with fewer than 30,000 or more than 120,000 public chains were left out of co-occurrence clustering, as were a handful of repertoires with anomalous nucleotide sharing. TCRdb mirrors the immuneACCESS table, restricted to in-frame sequences. Some clones are absent from its copies; in checked studies, under half trace to an unresolved V gene, and the reason for the others is unknown. V and J calls and clone size are given by that table; D and trimming were obtained from the DNA. The sample yields 150,000 to 200,000 clones; more than 65% were counted once. The ten largest clones add up to 4.5% to 7.5% of the sample.

These data are taken from a study of cytomegalovirus exposure and HLA in healthy donors (dated by TCRdb to about 2017). As for the study more broadly: An earlier analysis of some 620 of the donors reported 276 Gb of sequence data and 117 million unique TCR beta sequences obtained from roughly 170 million T cells. The number of typed donors differed by locus: roughly 620-630 for A, B, C, DRB1 and DQB1; approximately 540 for DQA1; 606 for DPA1; and some 450 for DPB1. Several DR-DQ haplotypes were handled as single units for association and clustering, since linkage in the cohort was strong. The later analysis used no new phenotypic data to find candidate immune exposures, relying instead on TCR beta sequences and their occurrence across donors. Among the roughly 400 genotyped donors, roughly 80% belonged to the genetic ancestry cluster associated with self-reported Caucasian donors. A later genetic analysis used genome-wide SNP genotypes for about three fifths of the 666 donors, treating that subset as a discovery cohort. Every repertoire in the discovery cohort had been generated on one and the same sequencing platform. An earlier analysis of around 540 of the donors applied high-throughput TCR beta sequencing to assess whether each TCR beta V gene segment acted as functional or pseudogenic. The study used immunosequencing to profile the T cell repertoires of about 670 subjects and linked those repertoires to cytomegalovirus serostatus. Alongside the repertoire data, information on donor age, sex, ethnicity and CMV serostatus was compiled. On average, around 230,000 unique TCR beta nucleotide sequences were sequenced per donor among a few hundred genotyped donors of the cohort, with 15% to 20% of those sequences being non-productive. A later analysis re-examined previously published TCR beta repertoires from 500 to 700 donors and added high-resolution HLA genotyping to investigate patterns of TCR occurrence. The aim of the study was to test whether cataloging public T cell receptors could identify signatures of past pathogen exposure. Approximately 300 gigabases of sequencing data and tens of millions of unique TCR sequences made up an early release that covered around 640 HLA-typed donors. To predict cytomegalovirus infection status, the study combined high-throughput TCR immunosequencing, statistical association of individual TCRs with disease status, and machine learning. Along with the roughly 700-subject first cohort, a separate validation cohort of over 90 different subjects was used. Both class I and class II loci were covered by HLA typing, at four-digit resolution.

The cohort consisted of 600 to 750 healthy bone marrow donors. Cohort members were all nominally healthy when sampled, although unrecorded immune exposures were likely present. The donor tested CMV seropositive and was one of the 289 seropositive cohort members. Each donor provided a peripheral blood sample, and peripheral blood mononuclear cells were used for TCR beta sequencing. The Qiagen DNeasy Blood Extraction Kit was used to extract genomic DNA from the blood cell samples. The CDR3 measures 13 amino acids from cysteine to phenylalanine. Only the CDR3 part of the read is kept: 39 bases, read in frame from the first base. Trimmed from V: 11 bases; trimmed from J: 2 bases; junction bases lacking a gene match: 5. The germline V gene gives CDR1 as ENHRY and CDR2 as SYGVKD. The paper's findings and limits, for the study overall: The presence/absence analyses assumed that sequencing depth was roughly uniform across donors, and that assumption may not be true. A later analysis found that HLA-associated TCR beta chains were more clonally expanded and had lower generation probabilities than equally common non-associated chains. In an earlier analysis of some 540 of the donors, most TCR beta V segments appeared in productive rearrangements about 87% or about 30% of the time, broadly matching IMGT annotations. Because the 87-base-pair reads could not distinguish some IMGT-functional V segments, including TRBV6-2 and TRBV6-3, those segments were excluded. Cytomegalovirus status was reported to be diagnosed by the classifier with high specificity and sensitivity in both the original and validation cohorts. When HLA alleles, especially DR and DQ, strongly co-occurred, TCR associations were difficult to assign to individual alleles. According to a later analysis, most CMV-associated TCR beta chains appeared to be HLA-restricted, and the HLA associations seemed to be driven largely by CMV exposure. In a later analysis, several top co-occurrence clusters were reported to appear linked to parvovirus B19, influenza, CMV and Epstein-Barr virus. Most TCR sequences were observed very rarely across donors, whereas some public TCRs were present in many individuals. A further reported finding was that TCR beta sequences accurately predicted the HLA-A and HLA-B alleles for most subjects in the first cohort. Only TCR beta chains were sequenced in this cohort, and the absence of alpha or paired-chain data limited detectable features. The study gave a list of about 150 TCR beta chains associated with cytomegalovirus. In a later analysis, 16,951 TCR beta sequences were associated with specific HLA alleles at a false discovery rate of 0.05. In a later analysis, the rate of TCR association differed among HLA loci, with DRB1 alleles having the most associated TCRs and HLA-C alleles having the fewest. A group of highly shared sequence variants was considered likely to be a technical artifact of the sequencing pipeline. In a later genetic analysis, fewer N-insertions in productive TCRs were reported among donors in an Asian-associated ancestry cluster than the approximately 710-donor mean. Because counts were too low, under 20 rarely observed V segments, including chromosome 9 orphons, were left out of the earlier analysis of a few hundred of the donors. Correlated functional status among segregating V segments might reflect linkage disequilibrium, but an unknown experimental factor could not be ruled out. For the cohort, immune exposure information was limited to CMV serostatus. An association between a missense DCLRE1C variant and V-gene and J-gene trimming of TCR beta chains was found in a later genetic analysis and replicated in an independent cohort. Because some donors lacked HLA typing at each locus, the association tests relied only on the typed subset. In vitro tests confirmed that a few of the cytomegalovirus-associated TCR beta chains recognize cytomegalovirus antigens. According to the authors, the approach could potentially be generalized to other disease states and immunological phenotypes.

The TCR sequence derives from a woman between 25 and 40 years old in good health and CMV-seropositive. The sequenced sample consisted of PBMCs. Recombination connected TRBV10-3 to TRBJ2-3; TRBD1 fits 9 bases in the junction. The CDR3 in this case is CAGGTGTTDTQYF. The nucleotide sequence reads as follows: TGTGCCGGCGGGACAGGGACCACAGATACGCAGTATTTT.